This passage covers 13 T cell receptor beta chains from one sample sequenced in a study of blood T cell repertoires in COVID-19. Assay: immunoSEQ multiplex PCR; the TCRdb copy retains only in-frame clones and omits some. This table has some 180,000 clones, 79% appearing once. The sample comprised PBMCs or T cells enriched from blood (not recorded which). The receptors were sampled from a woman between 65 and 79 years old in a cohort exposed to, infected with or recovered from COVID-19 (not recorded which).

This chain joins TRBV6-5 and TRBJ2-7; D uncertain. Germline CDR1 is MNHEY and CDR2 is SVGAGI. Trimming took 6 bases from V and 2 from J, leaving 14 bases between them. The CDR3 is made up of 14 amino acids. CDR3 nucleotide sequence: TGTGCCAGCAGGGCAGCGAACCGAGCCTACGAGCAGTACTTC. It codes for CASRAANRAYEQYF.

This chain uses TRBV7-9 with TRBJ1-1, with TRBD1 matching over 10 bases. Germline V gene lookup returns CDR1 SEHNR and CDR2 FQNEAQ (reference sequence). The CDR3 sequence is 17 residues long. V was clipped by 5 bases and J by 2 bases; unmatched bases: 11. DNA of the CDR3: TGTGCCAGCAGCCCTCATCCGGGACAGGGGAGAAACACTGAAGCTTTCTTT. Its translation is CASSPHPGQGRNTEAFF.

The genes are TRBV30 and TRBJ2-1; possibly TRBD1 for D (6 bases). The V end was cut by 2 bases, the J end by 0 bases, with 8 bases between. This CDR3 region has 14 residues. The germline V gene has CDR1 GTSNPN and CDR2 SVGIG (reference sequence). CDR3 in DNA: TGTGCCTGGAGTCGAGGGGGCTCCTACAATGAGCAGTTCTTC. Translated, it gives CAWSRGGSYNEQFF.

This clone showed up just a few times. The chain uses TRBV5-1 and TRBJ2-5; 8 nucleotides align to TRBD1. J lost 3 bases, V lost 3 bases, and 7 bases had no gene match. The germline V gene has CDR1 SGHRS and CDR2 YFSETQ. The CDR3 extends over 15 amino acids. This CDR3 is CASSSMGQAKETQYF. DNA of the CDR3: TGCGCCAGCAGCTCGATGGGACAGGCCAAAGAGACCCAGTACTTC.

This clone has just a few counts. This chain connects TRBV7-2 to TRBJ1-2; 9 nucleotides match TRBD1. Germline trimming cut 1 base from V and 5 bases from J; bases unmatched to any gene: 5. CDR3 length equals 15 residues. Germline V gene data show CDR1 as SGHTA and CDR2 as FQGNSA. The CDR3: CASSLVGTGFYGYTF. CDR3 coding DNA: TGTGCCAGCAGCTTAGTAGGGACAGGGTTTTATGGCTACACCTTC.

The chain links TRBV6-5 to TRBJ2-7, with 9 bases fitting TRBD2. Germline V gene sequence: CDR1 MNHEY, CDR2 SVGAGI. Germline trimming cut 5 bases from V and 3 bases from J; bases unmatched to any gene: 5. The CDR3 length is 14 residues. For the CDR3, the DNA is TGTGCCAGCAGTAGACTAGCGGTTAGCTACGAGCAGTACTTC. It codes for CASSRLAVSYEQYF.

This clone was observed once. This chain joins TRBV7-8 and TRBJ1-1; 7 bases agree with TRBD1. The J segment lost 5 bases and the V segment lost 1 base, leaving 7 bases of the junction unmatched. The germline CDR1 and CDR2 sequences are SGHVS and FQNEAQ. The CDR3 is made up of 15 amino acids. The CDR3 protein is CASSLGGGAWTEAFF. The CDR3 DNA sequence: TGTGCCAGCAGCTTAGGAGGGGGCGCGTGGACTGAAGCTTTCTTT.

The chain is built from TRBV11-3 and TRBJ2-1, with TRBD2 identical over 10 bases. The V segment lost 4 bases and the J segment 3 bases; nucleotides outside the gene matches: 3. This CDR3 has 15 amino acids. CDR1 and CDR2 (germline): SGHNT, YENEEA. The CDR3 region has the DNA TGTGCCAGCAGCTGGGGGACTAGCGACTACAATGAGCAGTTCTTC. Protein sequence: CASSWGTSDYNEQFF.

This chain joins TRBV28 and TRBJ2-1, with D tentatively TRBD2 (5 bases). Germline V gives CDR1 MDHEN, CDR2 SYDVKM. CDR3 length: 13 residues. The germline V and J ends were trimmed by 4 bases and 3 bases, with 7 bases remaining between them. The CDR3 DNA follows: TGTGCCAGCAGTTACCGGGACTACAATGAGCAGTTCTTC. This translates into CASSYRDYNEQFF.

This chain links TRBV18 with TRBJ2-1; TRBD2 aligns across 7 bases. The CDR3 is 16 amino acids. J lost 8 bases, V lost 3 bases, and 13 bases had no gene match. CDR1 and CDR2 (germline): KGHSH, LQKENI. CDR3: CASSPGEGLPADEQFF. The CDR3 region has the DNA TGTGCCAGCTCACCGGGGGAGGGACTCCCCGCTGATGAGCAGTTCTTC.

V gene TRBV21-1 combines with J gene TRBJ1-4. TRBV21-1 represents a pseudogene. This CDR3 is 17 amino acids long. Here the CDR3 reads CASSKGWQLATNEKLFF. The CDR3 DNA reads as TGTGCCAGCAGCAAAGGTTGGCAGCTAGCAACTAATGAAAAACTGTTTTTT.

The chain carries TRBV24-1 and TRBJ2-7, with D possibly TRBD2 on 6 matching bases. Trimming shortened V by 6 bases and J by 3 bases, and 11 bases separated the two germline ends. Germline loops: CDR1 KGHDR, CDR2 SFDVKD. The CDR3 is 13 residues long. Here the CDR3 reads CATSRGGNYEQYF. For the CDR3, the DNA is TGTGCCACCAGTAGGGGCGGGAACTACGAGCAGTACTTC.

This clone has a handful of counts. The chain combines TRBV7-9 with TRBJ2-3; 12 positions match TRBD2. V dropped 4 bases and J dropped 4; count of bases not matched to a gene: 9. The CDR3 runs to 17 residues. The V gene's germline CDR1 is SEHNR and CDR2 FQNEAQ (reference sequence). The CDR3 region has the DNA TGTGCCAGCAGCTCCCCACTAGCGGGAGGTGCGGCAGATACGCAGTATTTT. Translated: CASSSPLAGGAADTQYF. Full variable domain (remainder filled in from reference TRBV7-9 and TRBJ2-3): DTGVSQNPRHKITKRGQNVTFRCDPISEHNRLYWYRQTLGQGPEFLTYFQNEAQLEKSRLLSDRFSAERPKGSFSTLEIQRTEQGDSAMYLCASSSPLAGGAADTQYFGPGTRLTVL.